The clone carrying this T cell receptor (beta chain) was seen at least ten times. The ends lost 5 bases at V and 4 bases at J; junction bases unmatched: 11. There are 16 residues in the CDR3. Germline V gene sequence: CDR1 SGHTA, CDR2 FQGNSA. The use of a sample-barcoded 5' primer and a J-beta primer mix characterized a second PCR of roughly 6 to 11 cycles. TCRdb itself ran the 5' RACE reads through MiXCR, one entry per CDR3 protein. The sample contains 850,000 to 950,000 distinct CDR3 sequences, roughly 26% of which appear only once. The data stem from a study of blood T cells in healthy people across ages.

The sequence was collected from a woman older than 75 in good health. Sequencing used blood. This rearrangement joins TRBV7-2 to TRBJ1-2; 9 bases agree with TRBD1. This CDR3 is CASSKDPNRGLYGYTF. CDR3 nucleotide sequence: TGTGCCAGCAGCAAGGACCCTAACAGGGGGCTCTATGGCTACACCTTC.